The 8 T cell receptor beta chains below were found in one sample sequenced in a study of long-term antiretroviral therapy in people with HIV. The run of the v3.0 immunoSEQ assay was at survey level. Repertoires were generated with immunoSEQ multiplex PCR, while TCRdb's copy carries only in-frame clones and drops some. The sample has 20,000 to 25,000 clones; 85% are singletons. This material consisted of unsorted PBMCs, taken roughly 4 years after starting antiretroviral therapy. The source of these receptors is a man younger than 35 with HIV.

The chain recombines TRBV5-1 with TRBJ1-6, with D unclear. With 2 bases removed from V and 7 bases from J, the gap between germline ends came to 7 bases. CDR3 size: 13 residues. In germline, CDR1 is SGHRS, CDR2 YFSETQ. The CDR3 nucleotides are TGCGCCAGCAGCTTTGACGGCAATTCACCCCTCCACTTT. Its translation: CASSFDGNSPLHF.

This chain connects TRBV18 to TRBJ2-3; D call uncertain. Trimming removed 2 bases at V and 6 bases at J, with 6 bases between. The germline V gene has CDR1 KGHSH and CDR2 LQKENI. The CDR3 length is 12 residues. The DNA of the CDR3 is TGTGCCAGCTCACCAATTATGGATACGCAGTATTTT. It codes for CASSPIMDTQYF.

This clone was detected once. V and J are TRBV7-8 and TRBJ2-5, with 10 nucleotides matching TRBD1. The junction had 8 bases not matched to a gene; V was cut back by 5 bases and J by 5 bases. This CDR3 region has 15 residues. Germline V gene sequence: CDR1 SGHVS, CDR2 FQNEAQ. CDR3 coding DNA: TGTGCCAGCAGCCCATCGACAGGGGGCCGTGAGACCCAGTACTTC. As protein: CASSPSTGGRETQYF.

This sequence joins TRBV6-5 and TRBJ1-5; D perhaps matches TRBD1 (5 bases). This CDR3 contains 12 residues. Looked up from germline, CDR1 is MNHEY and CDR2 is SVGAGI. The V end lost 8 bases, the J end lost 9 bases, and 14 bases lay between the germline ends. The CDR3 coding sequence is TGTGCCAGCGGGACGCGACCTTGGCCCCAGCATTTT. Translated: CASGTRPWPQHF.

The chain combines TRBV7-3 with TRBJ2-3, with D possibly matching TRBD2 (5 bases). Germline V gene lookup returns CDR1 SGHTA and CDR2 FQGTGA. The CDR3 is 15 amino acids. The V gene lost 1 base and the J gene lost 4 bases, with 12 bases spanning the gap. The CDR3 region is CASSLRPGLSDTQYF. CDR3 coding DNA: TGTGCCAGCAGCTTAAGACCGGGGTTGTCAGATACGCAGTATTTT.

The chain uses TRBV5-1 and TRBJ2-7, with D possibly TRBD1 on 5 matching bases. This CDR3 is 16 amino acids long. Germline V gene lookup returns CDR1 SGHRS and CDR2 YFSETQ. V gave up 4 bases and J gave up 2 bases, with 19 bases separating them. CDR3 sequence reads: CASSRIPPYRTYEQYV. As DNA, the CDR3 is TGCGCCAGCAGCCGTATACCCCCTTACAGGACCTACGAGCAGTACGTC.

This clone was detected only a few times. The gene calls are TRBV7-2 and TRBJ1-6; TRBD1 is a possible D gene (6 bases). Trimming cost V 5 bases and J 4 bases, with 9 bases left between them. The CDR3 spans 14 residues. Per the germline V gene, CDR1 is SGHTA and CDR2 is FQGNSA. The CDR3 DNA sequence: TGTGCCAGCAGCAAGGACAGATATAATTCACCCCTCCACTTT. This encodes CASSKDRYNSPLHF.

The J gene is TRBJ2-1, the V gene TRBV5-4; D call uncertain. Trimming pared 0 bases from V and 7 bases from J, leaving 5 bases between. The CDR3 extends over 12 amino acids. The germline V gene encodes CDR1 SGHNT and CDR2 YYREEE (reference sequence). CDR3 in DNA: TGTGCCAGCAGCTTGGATAGAAATGAGCAGTTCTTC. It codes for CASSLDRNEQFF.